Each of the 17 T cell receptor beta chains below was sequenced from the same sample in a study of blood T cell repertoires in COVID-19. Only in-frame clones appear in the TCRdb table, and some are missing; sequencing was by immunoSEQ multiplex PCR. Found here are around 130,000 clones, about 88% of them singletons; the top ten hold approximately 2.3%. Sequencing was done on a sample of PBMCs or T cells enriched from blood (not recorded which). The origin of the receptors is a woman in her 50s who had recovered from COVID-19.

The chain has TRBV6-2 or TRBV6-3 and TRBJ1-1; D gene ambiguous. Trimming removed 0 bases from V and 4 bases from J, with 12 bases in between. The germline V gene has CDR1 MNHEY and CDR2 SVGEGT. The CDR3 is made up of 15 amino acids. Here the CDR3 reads CASSYSAGGSTEAFF. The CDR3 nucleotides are TGTGCCAGCAGTTACTCGGCGGGAGGGAGCACTGAAGCTTTCTTT.

Written as DNA, the CDR3 is TGTGCCACCAGCCCCCGACAGGGCAAAGAAAAACTGTTTTTT. Its protein is CATSPRQGKEKLFF. This chain joins TRBV15 and TRBJ1-4, with 7 nucleotides matching TRBD1. The CDR3 loop spans 14 amino acids. Germline V CDR1 and CDR2: LNHNV, YYDKDF (reference sequence). After removal of 5 bases from V and 8 bases from J, the junction contained 8 bases not matched to a gene.

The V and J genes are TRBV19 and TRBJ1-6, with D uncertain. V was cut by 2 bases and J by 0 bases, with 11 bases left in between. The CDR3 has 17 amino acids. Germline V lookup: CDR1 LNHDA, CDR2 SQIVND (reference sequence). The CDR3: CASSIKEQSSYNSPLHF. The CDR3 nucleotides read TGTGCCAGTAGTATAAAAGAACAGAGCTCCTATAATTCACCCCTCCACTTT.

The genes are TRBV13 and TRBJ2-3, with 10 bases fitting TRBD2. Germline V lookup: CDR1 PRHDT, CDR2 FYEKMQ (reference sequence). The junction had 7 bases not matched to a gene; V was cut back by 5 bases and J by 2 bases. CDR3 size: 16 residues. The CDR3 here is CASSPQRGGLTDTQYF. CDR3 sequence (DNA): TGTGCCAGCAGCCCCCAGCGGGGGGGGCTCACAGATACGCAGTATTTT.

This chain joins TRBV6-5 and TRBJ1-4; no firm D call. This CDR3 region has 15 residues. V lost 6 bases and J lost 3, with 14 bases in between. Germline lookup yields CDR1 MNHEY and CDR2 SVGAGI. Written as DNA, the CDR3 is TGTGCCAGCAGCTCTCTCGGTGCGGCTAATGAAAAACTGTTTTTT. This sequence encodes CASSSLGAANEKLFF.

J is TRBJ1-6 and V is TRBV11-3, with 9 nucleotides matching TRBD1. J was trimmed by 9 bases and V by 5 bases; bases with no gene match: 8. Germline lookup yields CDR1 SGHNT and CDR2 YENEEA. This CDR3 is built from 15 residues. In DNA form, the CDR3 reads TGTGCCAGCAGCCGTGCCGGGACAGGGTTTTCACCCCTCCACTTT. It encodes CASSRAGTGFSPLHF.

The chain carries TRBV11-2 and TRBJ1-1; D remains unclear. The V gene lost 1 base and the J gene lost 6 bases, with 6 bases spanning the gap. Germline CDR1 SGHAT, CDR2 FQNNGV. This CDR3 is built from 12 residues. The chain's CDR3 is CASSLVVSEAFF. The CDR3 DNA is TGTGCCAGCAGCTTAGTCGTGTCTGAAGCTTTCTTT.

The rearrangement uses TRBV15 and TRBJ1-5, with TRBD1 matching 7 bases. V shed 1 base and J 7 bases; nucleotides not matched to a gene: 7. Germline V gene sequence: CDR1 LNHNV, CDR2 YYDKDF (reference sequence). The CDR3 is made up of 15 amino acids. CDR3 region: CATSRGPTGTQPQHF. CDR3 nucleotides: TGTGCCACCAGCAGAGGCCCGACAGGGACCCAGCCCCAGCATTTT.

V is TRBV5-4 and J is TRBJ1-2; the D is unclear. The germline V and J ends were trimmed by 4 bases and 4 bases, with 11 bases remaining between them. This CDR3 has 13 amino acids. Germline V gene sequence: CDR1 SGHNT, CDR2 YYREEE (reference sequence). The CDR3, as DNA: TGTGCCAGCAGCCCACCCGGGGTCTATGGCTACACCTTC. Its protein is CASSPPGVYGYTF.

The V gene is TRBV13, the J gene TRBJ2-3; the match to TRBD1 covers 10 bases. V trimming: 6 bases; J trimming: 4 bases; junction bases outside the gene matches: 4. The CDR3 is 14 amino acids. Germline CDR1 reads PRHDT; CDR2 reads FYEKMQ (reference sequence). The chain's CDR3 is CASRLDRGADTQYF. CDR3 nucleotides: TGTGCCAGCAGGCTGGACAGGGGGGCAGATACGCAGTATTTT.

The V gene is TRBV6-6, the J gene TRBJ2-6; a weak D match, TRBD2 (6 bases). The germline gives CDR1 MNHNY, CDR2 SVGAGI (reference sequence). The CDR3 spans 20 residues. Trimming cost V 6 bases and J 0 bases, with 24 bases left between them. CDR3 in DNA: TGTGCCAGCAGCCGGGGGTTTGGGGACGAGAACATCTCTGGGGCCAACGTCCTGACTTTC. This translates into CASSRGFGDENISGANVLTF.

The CDR3 loop reads CASSRDYQETQYF. DNA of the CDR3: TGTGCCAGCAGTCGGGACTACCAAGAGACCCAGTACTTC. The chain combines TRBV3-1 (or the pseudogene TRBV3-2) with TRBJ2-5; maybe TRBD2 (6 bases). Per the germline V gene, CDR1 is LGHDT and CDR2 is YNNKEL (reference sequence). V was cut by 6 bases and J by 0 bases, with 8 bases left in between. The CDR3 runs to 13 residues.

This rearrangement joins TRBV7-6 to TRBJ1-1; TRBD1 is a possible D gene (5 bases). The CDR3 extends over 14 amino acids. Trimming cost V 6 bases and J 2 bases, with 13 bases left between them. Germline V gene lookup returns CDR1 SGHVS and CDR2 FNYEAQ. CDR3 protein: CASSPWQGNTEAFF. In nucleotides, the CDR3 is TGTGCCAGCAGTCCCTGGCAGGGAAACACTGAAGCTTTCTTT. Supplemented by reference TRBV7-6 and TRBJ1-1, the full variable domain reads GAGVSQSPRYKVTKRGQDVALRCDPISGHVSLYWYRQALGQGPEFLTYFNYEAQQDKSGLPNDRFSAERPEGSISTLTIQRTEQRDSAMYRCASSPWQGNTEAFFGQGTRLTVV.

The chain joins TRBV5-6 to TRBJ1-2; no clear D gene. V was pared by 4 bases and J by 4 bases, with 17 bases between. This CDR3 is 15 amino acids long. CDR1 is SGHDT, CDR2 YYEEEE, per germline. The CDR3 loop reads CASSTWRRVTYGYTF. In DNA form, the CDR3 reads TGTGCCAGCAGCACCTGGAGGAGGGTAACCTATGGCTACACCTTC.

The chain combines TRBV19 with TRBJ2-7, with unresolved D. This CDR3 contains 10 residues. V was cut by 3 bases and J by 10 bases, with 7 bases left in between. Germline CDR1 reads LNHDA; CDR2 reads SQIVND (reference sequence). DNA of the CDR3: TGTGCCAGTAGTATTACAGTACAGTACTTC. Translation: CASSITVQYF.

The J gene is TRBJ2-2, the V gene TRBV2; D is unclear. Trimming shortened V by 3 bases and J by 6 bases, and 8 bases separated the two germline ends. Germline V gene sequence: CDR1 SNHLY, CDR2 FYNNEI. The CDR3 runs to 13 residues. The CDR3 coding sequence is TGTGCCAGCAGTGACCAGGATTCCGGGGAGCTGTTTTTT. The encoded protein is CASSDQDSGELFF.

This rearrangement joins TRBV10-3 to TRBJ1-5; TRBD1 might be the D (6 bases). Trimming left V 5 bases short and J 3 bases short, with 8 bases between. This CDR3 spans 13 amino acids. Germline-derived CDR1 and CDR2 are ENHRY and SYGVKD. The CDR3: CAISWDINQPQHF. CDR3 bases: TGTGCCATCAGTTGGGACATCAATCAGCCCCAGCATTTT.